These 7 T cell receptor beta chains were sequenced from one sample in a study of cytomegalovirus exposure and HLA in healthy donors. Both 60 Vbeta primers and 13 Jbeta primers went into the PCR. Method: immunoSEQ multiplex PCR; TCRdb's copy keeps in-frame clones and lacks some. This table holds 200,000 or so clones, almost 80% found once. What was sequenced was PBMCs. The receptors were sampled from a male donor in good health and CMV-seronegative.

About this clone: Distinct nucleotide sequences in the sample also encode this CDR3. The chain recombines TRBV11-2 with TRBJ2-5; 8 bases are shared with TRBD1. The germline CDR1 and CDR2 sequences are SGHAT and FQNNGV. Trimming took 3 bases from V and 3 from J; bases not matched to a gene: 0. This CDR3 region has 13 residues. The CDR3, as DNA: TGTGCCAGCAGCTTGGACAGGGAAGAGACCCAGTACTTC. It encodes CASSLDREETQYF. Drawing the rest from reference TRBV11-2 and TRBJ2-5, the complete variable domain is EAGVAQSPRYKIIEKRQSVAFWCNPISGHATLYWYQQILGQGPKLLIQFQNNGVVDDSQLPKDRFSAERLKGVDSTLKIQPAKLEDSAVYLCASSLDREETQYFGPGTRLLVL.

This clone showed up just a few times. The chain couples TRBV6-5 to TRBJ2-7; 8 nucleotides line up with TRBD1. V shed 7 bases and J 7 bases; nucleotides not matched to a gene: 12. The CDR3 totals 14 residues. Germline CDR1 MNHEY, CDR2 SVGAGI. The CDR3 loop is CASTLHRTGREQYF. The CDR3, as DNA: TGTGCCAGCACTTTGCACCGGACAGGGAGGGAGCAGTACTTC.

The chain combines TRBV5-1 with TRBJ1-2, with 8 bases aligning to TRBD1. This CDR3 region has 16 residues. V gave up 5 bases and J gave up 6 bases; unmatched junction bases: 15. The germline CDR1 and CDR2 sequences are SGHRS and YFSETQ. The CDR3 sequence: CASRPGQGKWPDGYTF. CDR3 DNA: TGCGCCAGCAGGCCCGGACAGGGAAAGTGGCCGGATGGCTACACCTTC.

The chain couples TRBV29-1 to TRBJ1-2, with D perhaps matching TRBD1 (6 bases). The CDR3 sequence is 13 residues long. Germline V gives CDR1 SQVTM, CDR2 ANQGSEA. V was pared by 3 bases and J by 0 bases, with 8 bases between. In DNA form, the CDR3 reads TGCAGCGTTGAGGGGGCCCCTAACTATGGCTACACCTTC. Amino acids: CSVEGAPNYGYTF. The full variable domain, its missing parts supplied by reference TRBV29-1 and TRBJ1-2, is SAVISQKPSRDICQRGTSLTIQCQVDSQVTMMFWYRQQPGQSLTLIATANQGSEATYESGFVIDKFPISRPNLTFSTLTVSNMSPEDSSIYLCSVEGAPNYGYTFGSGTRLTVV.

The rearrangement uses TRBV7-2 and TRBJ2-7; 10 bases are a match to TRBD2. Germline loops: CDR1 SGHTA, CDR2 FQGNSA. J was trimmed by 6 bases and V by 5 bases; bases with no gene match: 10. The CDR3 has 15 residues. The CDR3 DNA reads TGTGCCAGCAGCCAACGACTGGGGACTAGCGCCGAGCAGTACTTC. It encodes CASSQRLGTSAEQYF.

V and J are TRBV9 and TRBJ2-5, with TRBD2 matching over 11 bases. The DNA end favors TRBJ2-7, so the J call may be wrong. CDR1 and CDR2 (germline): SGDLS, YYNGEE. This CDR3 spans 16 amino acids. In nucleotides, the CDR3 is TGTGCCAGCAGCGCCCTCGAACTAGCGGGAGTGAGCGAGCAGTACTTC. Its translation: CASSALELAGVSEQYF.

This sequence joins TRBV6-6 and TRBJ1-2, with D perhaps TRBD1 (6 bases). Trimming pared 8 bases from V and 4 bases from J, leaving 8 bases between. CDR1 is MNHNY and CDR2 is SVGAGI in the germline V gene (reference sequence). The CDR3 length is 11 residues. The CDR3 loop is CASGTTYGYTF. The CDR3 DNA reads TGTGCCAGCGGGACAACCTATGGCTACACCTTC.